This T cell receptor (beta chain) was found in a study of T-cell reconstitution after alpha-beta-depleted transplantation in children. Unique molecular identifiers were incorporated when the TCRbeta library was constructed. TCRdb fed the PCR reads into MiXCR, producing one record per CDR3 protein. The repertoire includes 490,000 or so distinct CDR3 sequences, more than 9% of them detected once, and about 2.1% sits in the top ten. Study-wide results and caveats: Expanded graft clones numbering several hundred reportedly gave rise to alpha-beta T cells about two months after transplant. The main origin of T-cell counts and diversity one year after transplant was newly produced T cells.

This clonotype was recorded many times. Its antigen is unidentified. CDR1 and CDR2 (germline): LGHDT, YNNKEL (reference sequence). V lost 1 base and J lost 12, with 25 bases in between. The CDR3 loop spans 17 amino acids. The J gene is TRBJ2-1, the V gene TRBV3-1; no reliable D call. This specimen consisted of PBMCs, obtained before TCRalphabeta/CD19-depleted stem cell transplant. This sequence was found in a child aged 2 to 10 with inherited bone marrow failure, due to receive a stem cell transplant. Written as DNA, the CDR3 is TGTGCCAGCAGCCAAGTATTCGGAGTTACTCCCATTTATGGGCAGTTCTTC. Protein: CASSQVFGVTPIYGQFF.